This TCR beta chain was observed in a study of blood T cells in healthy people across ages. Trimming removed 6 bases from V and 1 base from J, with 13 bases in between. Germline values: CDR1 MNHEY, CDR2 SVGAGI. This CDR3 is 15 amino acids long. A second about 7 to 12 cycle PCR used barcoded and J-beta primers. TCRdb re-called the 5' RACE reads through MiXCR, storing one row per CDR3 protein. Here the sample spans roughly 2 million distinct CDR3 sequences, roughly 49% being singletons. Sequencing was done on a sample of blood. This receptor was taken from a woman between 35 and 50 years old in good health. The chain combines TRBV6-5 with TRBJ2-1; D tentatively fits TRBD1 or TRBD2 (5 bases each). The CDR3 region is CASRPPGRSYNEQFF. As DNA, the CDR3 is TGTGCCAGCAGGCCGCCGGGACGGTCCTACAATGAGCAGTTCTTC.